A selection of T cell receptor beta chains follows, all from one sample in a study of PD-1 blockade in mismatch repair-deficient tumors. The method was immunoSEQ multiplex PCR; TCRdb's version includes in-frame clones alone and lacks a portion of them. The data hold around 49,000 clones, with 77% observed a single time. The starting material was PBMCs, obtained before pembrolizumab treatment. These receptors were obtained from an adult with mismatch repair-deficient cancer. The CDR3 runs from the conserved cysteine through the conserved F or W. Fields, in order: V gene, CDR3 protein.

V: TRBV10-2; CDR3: CASTPAGNTGELFF
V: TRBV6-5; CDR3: CASSYVRLSYNEQFF
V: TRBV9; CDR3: CASSVKAPLAGEEVETQYF
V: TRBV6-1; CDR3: CASSEFVRGRTDTQYF
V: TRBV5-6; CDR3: CASSPDIYEVFTF
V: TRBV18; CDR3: CASSPVQGAGEQYF
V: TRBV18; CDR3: CASSQGLSNQPQHF
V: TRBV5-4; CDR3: CASSLAPGLGLQGSYEQYF
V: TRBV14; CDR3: CASSQGGPGELFF
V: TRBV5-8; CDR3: CASSYSWGMNTEAFF
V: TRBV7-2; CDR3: CASSPPGRDAFGYTF
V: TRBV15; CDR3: CATSRGKVNQPQHF
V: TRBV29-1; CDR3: CSVGLSGANTEAFF
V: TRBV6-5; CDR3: CASSSYLEKLFF
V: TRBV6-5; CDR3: CASSPPGRATDTQYF
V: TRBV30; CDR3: CAWSVYPPTAIYF
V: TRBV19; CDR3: CASSGANTDTQYF